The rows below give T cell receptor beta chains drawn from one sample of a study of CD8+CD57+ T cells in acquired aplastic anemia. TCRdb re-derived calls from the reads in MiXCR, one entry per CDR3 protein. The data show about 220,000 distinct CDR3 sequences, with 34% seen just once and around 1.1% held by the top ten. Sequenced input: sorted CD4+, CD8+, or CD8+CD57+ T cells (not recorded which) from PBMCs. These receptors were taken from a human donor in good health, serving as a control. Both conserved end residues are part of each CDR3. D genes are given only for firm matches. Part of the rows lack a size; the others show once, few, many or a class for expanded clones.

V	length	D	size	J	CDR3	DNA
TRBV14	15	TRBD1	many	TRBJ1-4	CASSQPGQGNEKLFF	TGTGCCAGCAGCCAGCCGGGACAGGGTAATGAAAAACTGTTTTTT
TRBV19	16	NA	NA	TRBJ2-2	CASSIGGTLNTGELFF	TGTGCCAGTAGTATAGGGGGGACATTGAACACCGGGGAGCTGTTTTTT
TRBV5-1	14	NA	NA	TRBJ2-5	CASTPGHGVEAQYF	TGCGCCAGTACCCCGGGACACGGGGTCGAGGCCCAGTACTTC
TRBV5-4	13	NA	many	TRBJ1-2	CASRRNANYGYTF	TGTGCCAGCAGGAGGAACGCTAACTATGGCTACACCTTC
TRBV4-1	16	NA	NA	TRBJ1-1	CASSQDGCRANTEAFF	TGCGCCAGCAGCCAAGATGGTTGCAGGGCGAACACTGAAGCTTTCTTT
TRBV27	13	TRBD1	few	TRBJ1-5	CASRGTGRQPQHF	TGTGCCAGCCGCGGGACAGGGCGTCAGCCCCAGCATTTT
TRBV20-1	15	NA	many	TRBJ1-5	CSAVAGTGGNQPQHF	TGCAGTGCCGTTGCCGGGACGGGAGGCAATCAGCCCCAGCATTTT
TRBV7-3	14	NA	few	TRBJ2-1	CASSSQTGINEQFF	TGTGCCAGCAGCTCCCAGACGGGAATCAATGAGCAGTTCTTC
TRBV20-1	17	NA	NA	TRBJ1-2	CSDFTGLTPVANYGYTF	TGCAGTGACTTCACAGGCCTCACCCCCGTGGCTAACTATGGCTACACCTTC
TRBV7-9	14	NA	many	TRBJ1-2	CASSPRTANYGYTF	TGTGCCAGCAGCCCTAGGACAGCTAACTATGGCTACACCTTC
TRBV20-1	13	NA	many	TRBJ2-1	CSGADLNYNEQFF	TGCAGTGGCGCGGACTTGAACTACAATGAGCAGTTCTTC
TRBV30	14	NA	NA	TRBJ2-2	CAWSPRGFAGELFF	TGTGCCTGGAGCCCTCGAGGCTTCGCCGGGGAGCTGTTTTTT
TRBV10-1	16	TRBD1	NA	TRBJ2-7	CASSESSTGTAYEQYF	TGCGCCAGCAGTGAGTCGAGCACCGGGACAGCCTACGAGCAGTACTTC
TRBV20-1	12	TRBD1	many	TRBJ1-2	CSAPVQGDGYTF	TGCAGTGCCCCTGTACAGGGGGATGGCTACACCTTC
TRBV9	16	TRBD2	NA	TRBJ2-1	CASSVAPSGSRNEQFF	TGTGCCAGCAGCGTAGCTCCTAGCGGGAGCCGAAATGAGCAGTTCTTC
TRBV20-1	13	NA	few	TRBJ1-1	CSARWGVDTEAFF	TGCAGTGCTAGATGGGGGGTGGACACTGAAGCTTTCTTT
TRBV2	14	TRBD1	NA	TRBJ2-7	CATVSPRGSSEQYF	TGTGCCACCGTAAGCCCCAGGGGGTCCTCCGAGCAGTACTTC
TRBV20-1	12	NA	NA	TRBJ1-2	CSASGTVYGYTF	TGCAGTGCTAGCGGGACGGTATATGGCTACACCTTC
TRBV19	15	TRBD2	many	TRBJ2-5	CASHSSGGGQETQYF	TGTGCCAGTCACTCGAGCGGGGGGGGCCAAGAGACCCAGTACTTC
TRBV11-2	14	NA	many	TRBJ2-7	CASSLPRGAYEQYF	TGTGCCAGCAGCTTACCCCGAGGGGCCTACGAGCAGTACTTC
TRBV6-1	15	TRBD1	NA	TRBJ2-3	CASSEVGTGGHTQYF	TGTGCCAGCAGTGAAGTAGGGACAGGGGGGCATACGCAGTATTTT
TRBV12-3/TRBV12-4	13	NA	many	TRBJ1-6	CASSLSSNSPLHF	TGTGCCAGCAGTTTATCCAGCAATTCACCCCTCCACTTT
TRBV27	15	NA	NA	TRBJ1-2	CASSDGTESIYGYTF	TGTGCCAGCAGTGATGGGACGGAGTCCATCTATGGCTACACCTTC
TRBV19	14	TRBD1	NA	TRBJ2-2	CASSNRDRGGELFF	TGTGCCAGTAGTAACCGGGACAGGGGTGGGGAGCTGTTTTTT
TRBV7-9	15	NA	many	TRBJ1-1	CASSLVGGTNTEAFF	TGTGCCAGCAGCTTAGTTGGGGGGACGAACACTGAAGCTTTCTTT
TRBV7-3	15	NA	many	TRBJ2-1	CASSLTRDGYNEQFF	TGTGCCAGCAGCTTAACCCGGGACGGATACAATGAGCAGTTCTTC
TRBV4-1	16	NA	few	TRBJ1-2	CASSQDKTTGGYGYTF	TGCGCCAGCAGCCAAGATAAAACGACAGGAGGGTATGGCTACACCTTC
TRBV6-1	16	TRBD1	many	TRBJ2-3	CASSESPGQVGDTQYF	TGTGCCAGCAGTGAATCCCCAGGACAGGTTGGAGATACGCAGTATTTT